Shown below are 15 T cell receptor beta chains from a single sample sequenced in a study of memory CD4+ T cells and cytomegalovirus serostatus. The method was immunoSEQ multiplex PCR; TCRdb's version includes in-frame clones alone and lacks a portion of them. The sample contains under 75,000 clones, 60% to 85% of which appear only once. Single viable CD3+CD4+CD8-CD45RO+ cells were sorted as the memory CD4+ T cells. Sample: memory CD4+ T cells from blood. The receptors originated from an adult in good health and CMV-seronegative. Some clones in this sample may be carry-over from other donors' samples.

The chain links TRBV9 to TRBJ2-5; maybe TRBD2 (6 bases). There are 15 residues in the CDR3. V was clipped by 2 bases and J by 0 bases, with 11 bases between them. Germline V lookup: CDR1 SGDLS, CDR2 YYNGEE. CDR3 residues: CASSVSGLDQETQYF. The CDR3 DNA reads TGTGCCAGCAGCGTTTCGGGACTCGACCAAGAGACCCAGTACTTC.

The genes are TRBV7-2 and TRBJ1-2, with D perhaps TRBD1 (5 bases). The length of the CDR3 is 13 residues. Germline assignment: CDR1 SGHTA and CDR2 FQGNSA. V gave up 5 bases and J gave up 8 bases, with 15 bases separating them. The CDR3 bases are TGTGCCAGCAGCCGACAGTTCGACGAGGGCTACACCTTC. It yields the protein CASSRQFDEGYTF.

This clone came up a few times. This rearrangement joins TRBV5-5 to TRBJ1-2, with 10 bases aligning to TRBD1. Germline V gene data show CDR1 as SGHKS and CDR2 as YYEKEE (reference sequence). This CDR3 has 15 residues. Trimming at V came to 2 bases and at J to 4 bases, leaving 5 bases not matched to a gene. CDR3 bases: TGTGCCAGCAGCTTCGACAGGGGGCGCGGCTATGGCTACACCTTC. Its protein is CASSFDRGRGYGYTF. Full variable domain (remainder filled in from reference TRBV5-5 and TRBJ1-2): DAGVTQSPTHLIKTRGQQVTLRCSPISGHKSVSWYQQVLGQGPQFIFQYYEKEERGRGNFPDRFSARQFPNYSSELNVNALLLGDSALYLCASSFDRGRGYGYTFGSGTRLTVV.

V usage is TRBV11-2 and J usage is TRBJ2-3; 9 bases are shared with TRBD2. CDR3 length: 17 residues. V was pared by 6 bases and J by 3 bases, with 13 bases of the junction left unmatched. Germline V gene data show CDR1 as SGHAT and CDR2 as FQNNGV. The CDR3 is CASRRIGGGAGTDTQYF. DNA for the CDR3: TGTGCCAGCAGACGAATTGGCGGGGGGGCCGGAACAGATACGCAGTATTTT.

V usage is TRBV7-9 and J usage is TRBJ1-2; TRBD1 agrees at 9 bases. Losses at the gene ends were 11 bases for V and 4 bases for J; bases not matched to a gene: 8. The CDR3 covers 13 residues. Germline-derived CDR1 and CDR2 are SEHNR and FQNEAQ (reference sequence). The CDR3 DNA sequence: TGTGCCTTAGGGACAGGGCGCGTCTATGGCTACACCTTC. Amino acids: CALGTGRVYGYTF.

DNA of the CDR3: TGTGCCAGCAGGAGGGGGGAGTACACCGGGGAGCTGTTTTTT. Translation gives CASRRGEYTGELFF. The V and J genes are TRBV27 and TRBJ2-2, with D perhaps given as TRBD1 or TRBD2 (6 bases each). V was clipped by 6 bases and J by 3 bases, with 11 bases between them. CDR1 is MNHEY and CDR2 is SMNVEV in the germline V gene (reference sequence). The CDR3 spans 14 residues.

CDR3 region: CATSRDRLAGEDEQFF. CDR3 DNA sequence: TGTGCCACCAGCAGAGATAGACTAGCGGGGGAAGATGAGCAGTTCTTC. This chain joins TRBV15 and TRBJ2-1; 12 nucleotides line up with TRBD2. V was clipped by 0 bases and J by 8 bases; unmatched bases: 5. Per germline, CDR1 LNHNV and CDR2 YYDKDF (reference sequence). This CDR3 region has 16 residues.

The chain links TRBV2 to TRBJ1-1; maybe TRBD1 (6 bases). The CDR3 runs to 13 residues. Germline loops: CDR1 SNHLY, CDR2 FYNNEI. V was trimmed by 9 bases and J by 3 bases, leaving 14 bases between them. The DNA of the CDR3 is TGTGCCAGTTCGATAGGGGGGCACACTGAAGCTTTCTTT. As protein: CASSIGGHTEAFF.

As DNA, the CDR3 is TGCAGCGTTGCCGGCGGGGAGTACCAAGAGACCCAGTACTTC. Translated: CSVAGGEYQETQYF. The V call is TRBV29-1, the J call TRBJ2-5; tentatively, D is TRBD2 (6 bases). Germline V lookup: CDR1 SQVTM, CDR2 ANQGSEA. This CDR3 has 14 amino acids. Between the trimmed V and J ends, which lost 4 bases and 0 bases, there was a span of 12 bases.

CDR3 sequence (DNA): TGTGCCAGCAGCCTAGCGGGACCGGGGGAGCTGTTTTTT. This translates into CASSLAGPGELFF. V gene TRBV28 combines with J gene TRBJ2-2; 9 bases fit TRBD2. Looked up from germline, CDR1 is MDHEN and CDR2 is SYDVKM. The ends lost 6 bases at V and 8 bases at J; junction bases unmatched: 4. This CDR3 comprises 13 residues.

V usage is TRBV19 and J usage is TRBJ1-6; a weak D match, TRBD1 (6 bases). The length of the CDR3 is 14 residues. V was trimmed by 6 bases and J by 9 bases, leaving 15 bases between them. Looked up from germline, CDR1 is LNHDA and CDR2 is SQIVND (reference sequence). CDR3 in DNA: TGTGCCAGTAGGAATTCGGGGGGCTTTTCACCCCTCCACTTT. Its protein is CASRNSGGFSPLHF.

This clone came up a few times. This chain links TRBV6-1 with TRBJ2-2; possible D gene TRBD1, 5 bases. Trimming removed 8 bases from V and 3 bases from J, with 7 bases in between. This CDR3 has 12 amino acids. Germline values: CDR1 MNHNS, CDR2 SASEGT. CDR3: CASHRYTGELFF. For the CDR3, the DNA is TGTGCCAGCCACAGGTACACCGGGGAGCTGTTTTTT.

The chain joins TRBV5-6 to TRBJ2-1; possibly TRBD2 for D (7 bases). Per the germline V gene, CDR1 is SGHDT and CDR2 is YYEEEE. The germline V and J ends were trimmed by 4 bases and 4 bases, with 18 bases remaining between them. This CDR3 is 16 amino acids long. The CDR3 nucleotides are TGTGCCAGCAGCCTTGGGAGGGGGGGATATTACAATGAGCAGTTCTTC. Translated, it gives CASSLGRGGYYNEQFF.

This clone was detected only a few times. J is TRBJ1-2 and V is TRBV5-1; a weak D match, TRBD1 (6 bases). The CDR3 has 13 amino acids. Trimming left V 5 bases short and J 8 bases short, with 16 bases between. CDR1 and CDR2 (germline): SGHRS, YFSETQ. CDR3 protein: CASRLTGLEGYTF. Here the CDR3 DNA reads TGCGCCAGCAGATTGACAGGCTTAGAGGGCTACACCTTC.

CDR3 coding DNA: TGTGCCAGCAGTGAATTCGCAGCTAACTATGGCTACACCTTC. Amino acids: CASSEFAANYGYTF. The rearrangement joins TRBV6-1 to TRBJ1-2; D ambiguous. Trimming took off 2 bases at V and 0 bases at J, with 7 bases between the two ends. The CDR3 runs 14 residues. CDR1 and CDR2 from the germline V gene are MNHNS and SASEGT.